This is a list of T cell receptor beta chains from one sample in a study of low-dose radiotherapy and immunotherapy resistance in tumors. TCRdb reanalysed the reads using MiXCR and keeps one entry per CDR3 protein. The table has around 80,000 distinct CDR3 sequences, under 20% seen once. Sequenced here: PBMCs, sampled after low-dose radiotherapy plus immunotherapy. All receptors come from a male donor with prostate cancer. CDR3s include the opening cysteine and the closing phenylalanine or tryptophan. D genes are given only for firm matches. Clone size appears in some rows only: once, few, many, or a class for an expanded clone.

clone_size: few; j_call: TRBJ1-6; v_call: TRBV27; d_call: .; cdr3_nt: TGTGCCAGCAGTTTTAAGGGGAGGTCCTATAATTCACCCCTCCACTTT; cdr3_aa: CASSFKGRSYNSPLHF
clone_size: .; j_call: TRBJ2-7; v_call: TRBV5-3; d_call: .; cdr3_nt: TGTGCCAGCACCACGGGTTGGGGTAAACCCTCCTACGAGCAGTACTTC; cdr3_aa: CASTTGWGKPSYEQYF
clone_size: many; j_call: TRBJ2-1; v_call: TRBV4-2; d_call: TRBD1; cdr3_nt: TGTGCCAGCAGCCAAGACAGGCCGACAGGGAATGAGCAGTTCTTC; cdr3_aa: CASSQDRPTGNEQFF
clone_size: many; j_call: TRBJ1-4; v_call: TRBV28; d_call: .; cdr3_nt: TGTGCCAGCAGTTTTATGCCCTCCCGGGGGGATGAAAAACTGTTTTTT; cdr3_aa: CASSFMPSRGDEKLFF
clone_size: many; j_call: TRBJ2-7; v_call: TRBV2; d_call: TRBD1; cdr3_nt: TGTGCCAGCAGCGGGACAGGGAGGGAGCAGTACTTC; cdr3_aa: CASSGTGREQYF
clone_size: many; j_call: TRBJ1-3; v_call: TRBV10-3; d_call: .; cdr3_nt: TGTGCCATCACCCCGGACAGAAACTCTGGAAACACCATATATTTT; cdr3_aa: CAITPDRNSGNTIYF
clone_size: many; j_call: TRBJ2-7; v_call: TRBV11-2; d_call: .; cdr3_nt: TGTGCCGAAAACGAGCAGTACTTC; cdr3_aa: CAENEQYF
clone_size: many; j_call: TRBJ1-1; v_call: TRBV7-2; d_call: .; cdr3_nt: TGTGCCAGCAGCTGGTCTTCAGGGAACACTGAAGCTTTCTTT; cdr3_aa: CASSWSSGNTEAFF
clone_size: .; j_call: TRBJ1-2; v_call: TRBV30; d_call: .; cdr3_nt: TGTGCCTGGAAGAGTCCGGTGACTAACTATGGCTACACCTTC; cdr3_aa: CAWKSPVTNYGYTF
clone_size: many; j_call: TRBJ2-5; v_call: TRBV30; d_call: TRBD1; cdr3_nt: TGTGCCTGGAGTGTAGACAGGGCGGGAGAGACCCAGTACTTC; cdr3_aa: CAWSVDRAGETQYF
clone_size: many; j_call: TRBJ2-6; v_call: TRBV6-4; d_call: .; cdr3_nt: TGTGCCAGCAGTGTGGACGGTAGCTCTGGGGCCAACGTCCTGACTTTC; cdr3_aa: CASSVDGSSGANVLTF
clone_size: few; j_call: TRBJ2-7; v_call: TRBV11-2; d_call: .; cdr3_nt: TGTGCCAGCAGCTTAGGGGCGGTTGGTTTCGAGCAGTACTTC; cdr3_aa: CASSLGAVGFEQYF
clone_size: many; j_call: TRBJ1-2; v_call: TRBV4-3; d_call: .; cdr3_nt: TGCGCCAGCAGCCAAGATACAGGAAACTATGGCTACACCTTC; cdr3_aa: CASSQDTGNYGYTF
clone_size: once; j_call: TRBJ1-5; v_call: TRBV12-3/TRBV12-4; d_call: .; cdr3_nt: TGTGCCAGCAGTTTTCGACCCTTTCTCGGCCGGCGTGGGCCTAATAGCAATCAGCCCCAGCATTTT; cdr3_aa: CASSFRPFLGRRGPNSNQPQHF
clone_size: many; j_call: TRBJ2-1; v_call: TRBV7-2; d_call: .; cdr3_nt: TGTGCCAGCAGCTTAAACAGGGGAGGGGAGCAGTTCTTC; cdr3_aa: CASSLNRGGEQFF
clone_size: many; j_call: TRBJ2-1; v_call: TRBV24-1; d_call: .; cdr3_nt: TGTGCCACCAGTGCAAGGGGACCGGGTGAGCAGTTCTTC; cdr3_aa: CATSARGPGEQFF
clone_size: many; j_call: TRBJ2-3; v_call: TRBV14; d_call: .; cdr3_nt: TGTGCCAGCAGCCCCATCGCCGGCCCCGGGACTTACACAGATACGCAGTATTTT; cdr3_aa: CASSPIAGPGTYTDTQYF
clone_size: many; j_call: TRBJ1-1; v_call: TRBV19; d_call: .; cdr3_nt: TGTGCCAGTAGCTACAGGTTTGAAGCTTTCTTT; cdr3_aa: CASSYRFEAFF
clone_size: many; j_call: TRBJ2-1; v_call: TRBV7-2; d_call: .; cdr3_nt: TGTGCCAGCCAAACGGGTAGGGTTCTGAATGAGCAGTTCTTC; cdr3_aa: CASQTGRVLNEQFF
clone_size: .; j_call: TRBJ2-7; v_call: TRBV6-2/TRBV6-3; d_call: .; cdr3_nt: TGTGCCAGCAGTTACTCGGTTAAAGGCACCTACGAGCAGTACTTC; cdr3_aa: CASSYSVKGTYEQYF
clone_size: few; j_call: TRBJ2-7; v_call: TRBV18; d_call: .; cdr3_nt: TGTGCCAGCTCACCGGACACTTCCTACGAGCAGTACTTC; cdr3_aa: CASSPDTSYEQYF
clone_size: many; j_call: TRBJ2-3; v_call: TRBV9; d_call: .; cdr3_nt: TGTGCCAGCAGCGTAGGGGCCACCCAGGGGGATACGCAGTATTTT; cdr3_aa: CASSVGATQGDTQYF
clone_size: .; j_call: TRBJ2-1; v_call: TRBV3-1; d_call: TRBD2; cdr3_nt: TGTGCCAGCAGCCAAGTTAATATAGCGGGAGATAATGAGCAGTTCTTC; cdr3_aa: CASSQVNIAGDNEQFF
clone_size: many; j_call: TRBJ1-5; v_call: TRBV28; d_call: .; cdr3_nt: TGTGCCAGCAGTTTGGGAGGGTATAGCAATCAGCCCCAGCATTTT; cdr3_aa: CASSLGGYSNQPQHF
clone_size: .; j_call: TRBJ2-5; v_call: TRBV27; d_call: .; cdr3_nt: TGTGCCAGCAGTATCAATTACCAAGAGACCCAGTACTTC; cdr3_aa: CASSINYQETQYF
clone_size: many; j_call: TRBJ2-1; v_call: TRBV27; d_call: .; cdr3_nt: TGTGCCAGCAGTCCTCCCGAGGGGGACTTAGCCCTCAATGAGCAGTTCTTC; cdr3_aa: CASSPPEGDLALNEQFF
clone_size: many; j_call: TRBJ1-2; v_call: TRBV12-3/TRBV12-4; d_call: .; cdr3_nt: TGTGCCAGCAGTTCCCCCCCGGGGGGCTATGGCTACACCTTC; cdr3_aa: CASSSPPGGYGYTF
clone_size: many; j_call: TRBJ2-3; v_call: TRBV4-3; d_call: TRBD2; cdr3_nt: TGCGCCAGCAGCCAAGAGGCCAACGGGAGGAGCACAGATACGCAGTATTTT; cdr3_aa: CASSQEANGRSTDTQYF
clone_size: many; j_call: TRBJ2-1; v_call: TRBV5-1; d_call: TRBD1; cdr3_nt: TGCGCCAGCAGCCTACCGGGACAGGGATACAATGAGCAGTTCTTC; cdr3_aa: CASSLPGQGYNEQFF
clone_size: many; j_call: TRBJ2-7; v_call: TRBV10-3; d_call: .; cdr3_nt: TGTGCCATCAGTGAAATGAGGGGTGAAGACGAGCAGTACTTC; cdr3_aa: CAISEMRGEDEQYF
clone_size: many; j_call: TRBJ2-4; v_call: TRBV20-1; d_call: TRBD1; cdr3_nt: TGCAGTGCAGGGGGACAGGGACAAAACATTCAGTACTTC; cdr3_aa: CSAGGQGQNIQYF
clone_size: many; j_call: TRBJ2-5; v_call: TRBV19; d_call: .; cdr3_nt: TGTGCCAGTAGTTCCGCCAGGGGCCTTTCGGGAGAGACCCAGTACTTC; cdr3_aa: CASSSARGLSGETQYF
clone_size: many; j_call: TRBJ2-7; v_call: TRBV28; d_call: .; cdr3_nt: TGTGCCAGCAGTAGGAGTGGGGAGCGGACCTACGAGCAGTACTTC; cdr3_aa: CASSRSGERTYEQYF
clone_size: many; j_call: TRBJ2-7; v_call: TRBV20-1; d_call: TRBD2; cdr3_nt: TGCAGTGCATCTAGACTAGCGGGGATCTACGAGCAGTACTTC; cdr3_aa: CSASRLAGIYEQYF
clone_size: many; j_call: TRBJ2-7; v_call: TRBV19; d_call: .; cdr3_nt: TGTGCCAGTAGTCCGGCGACAGACCCCAAGCAGTACTTC; cdr3_aa: CASSPATDPKQYF
clone_size: .; j_call: TRBJ2-7; v_call: TRBV29-1; d_call: .; cdr3_nt: TGCAGCGTTGAAGCACCGGACACCTACGAGCAGTACTTC; cdr3_aa: CSVEAPDTYEQYF
clone_size: many; j_call: TRBJ2-2; v_call: TRBV11-3; d_call: .; cdr3_nt: TGTGCCAGCAGCTTAGGGGGGGGGCGCGGAACCGGGGAGCTGTTTTTT; cdr3_aa: CASSLGGGRGTGELFF
clone_size: many; j_call: TRBJ1-2; v_call: TRBV9; d_call: .; cdr3_nt: TGTGCCAGCAGCGTAGCCAGCGCCCTTAACTATGGCTACACCTTC; cdr3_aa: CASSVASALNYGYTF
clone_size: many; j_call: TRBJ2-7; v_call: TRBV6-6; d_call: .; cdr3_nt: TGTGCCAGCAGTTCCGAGGGAGAAGGCTACGAGCAGTACTTC; cdr3_aa: CASSSEGEGYEQYF
clone_size: .; j_call: TRBJ1-5; v_call: TRBV28; d_call: .; cdr3_nt: TGTGCCAGCAGTTTCAAGAACTTTTATAGCAATCAGCCCCAGCATTTT; cdr3_aa: CASSFKNFYSNQPQHF
clone_size: .; j_call: TRBJ2-5; v_call: TRBV7-2; d_call: TRBD2; cdr3_nt: TGTGCCAGCGGTTCGGGACTAGCGATTGAGACCCAGTACTTC; cdr3_aa: CASGSGLAIETQYF